The 11 T cell receptor beta chains reported below all come from one sample, sequenced in a study of immune evolution from preneoplasia to lung adenocarcinoma. TCRdb's table, derived via immunoSEQ multiplex PCR, lists solely in-frame clones and lacks some. This sample has several thousand clones, with around 73% found just once. The sample was FFPE minimally invasive lung adenocarcinoma tissue. These receptors originate from a donor aged 70 or over with lung adenocarcinoma.

In DNA, the CDR3 is TGTGCCAGCAGCTCAGGGACAGGGATCGAAGGCTACACCTTC. This encodes CASSSGTGIEGYTF. The rearrangement uses TRBV7-3 and TRBJ1-2; 9 bases align to TRBD1. Losses at the gene ends were 4 bases for V and 8 bases for J; bases not matched to a gene: 8. Germline assignment: CDR1 SGHTA and CDR2 FQGTGA. The CDR3 has 14 residues. The full variable domain, its missing parts supplied by reference TRBV7-3 and TRBJ1-2, is GAGVSQTPSNKVTEKGKYVELRCDPISGHTALYWYRQSLGQGPEFLIYFQGTGAADDSGLPNDRFFAVRPEGSVSTLKIQRTERGDSAVYLCASSSGTGIEGYTFGSGTRLTVV.

The chain carries TRBV5-4 and TRBJ2-7; D not certain. Germline CDR1 and CDR2: SGHNT and YYREEE (reference sequence). CDR3 length: 13 residues. V was trimmed by 1 base and J by 6 bases, leaving 11 bases between them. The CDR3 region has the DNA TGTGCCAGCAGCTTGCCCGAAGCCACCGAGCAGTACTTC. This translates into CASSLPEATEQYF.

The chain couples TRBV20-1 to TRBJ2-7; perhaps TRBD1 as D (6 bases). The V and J ends lost 3 bases and 6 bases respectively, with 9 bases between them. This CDR3 has 11 amino acids. Germline-derived CDR1 and CDR2 are DFQATT and SNEGSKA (reference sequence). CDR3 loop: CSASHRVEQYF. The CDR3 DNA reads TGCAGTGCTAGCCACAGGGTCGAGCAGTACTTC.

This rearrangement joins TRBV6-1 to TRBJ1-5; no clear D gene. Germline V lookup: CDR1 MNHNS, CDR2 SASEGT. V was shortened by 3 bases and J by 6 bases, with 15 bases between the two germline ends. This CDR3 contains 15 residues. This CDR3 is CASSEQDQAAQPQHF. CDR3 DNA sequence: TGTGCCAGCAGTGAGCAGGACCAGGCGGCTCAGCCCCAGCATTTT.

In its sample, this clone is large (0.1 to 1%). The chain carries TRBV7-3 and TRBJ2-1; D not resolved. The length of the CDR3 is 15 residues. The germline V gene has CDR1 SGHTA and CDR2 FQGTGA. Trimming left V 5 bases short and J 2 bases short, with 13 bases between. As DNA, the CDR3 is TGTGCCAGCAGCCCCGGGCCCTCAACCTACAATGAGCAGTTCTTC. Protein product: CASSPGPSTYNEQFF.

The sample holds a few counts of this clone. This chain connects TRBV2 to TRBJ2-7; a weak D match, TRBD2 (5 bases). Deletions cut 5 bases from V and 4 bases from J, with 9 bases between. Germline assignment: CDR1 SNHLY and CDR2 FYNNEI. The CDR3 totals 12 residues. The CDR3 DNA follows: TGTGCCAGCAGTTCGACGGGGTACGAGCAGTACTTC. Protein sequence: CASSSTGYEQYF.

J is TRBJ2-2 and V is TRBV6-5, with 9 bases lining up with TRBD1. V lost 5 bases, J lost 5 bases, and 3 bases stayed unmatched. Germline V gene data show CDR1 as MNHEY and CDR2 as SVGAGI. The CDR3 is 14 amino acids. CDR3 nucleotide sequence: TGTGCCAGCAGTAGGGACAGGGCGACCGGGGAGCTGTTTTTT. As protein: CASSRDRATGELFF.

The chain recombines TRBV28 with TRBJ1-2; 7 bases agree with TRBD1. The CDR3 loop spans 16 amino acids. Germline V gene lookup returns CDR1 MDHEN and CDR2 SYDVKM. V lost 5 bases, J lost 4 bases, and 13 bases stayed unmatched. DNA for the CDR3: TGTGCCAGCAGTCGCACCAGGGGGATACTTGGCTATGGCTACACCTTC. It specifies CASSRTRGILGYGYTF.

CDR3 DNA sequence: TGCAGCGTCACCGGGACAGGGGATCAACGGTATCTTAACACTGAAGCTTTCTTT. Its translation is CSVTGTGDQRYLNTEAFF. The V and J genes are TRBV29-1 and TRBJ1-1; 10 nucleotides agree with TRBD1. J gave up 2 bases and V 6 bases, and 18 bases lay outside the gene matches. Germline V gene lookup returns CDR1 SQVTM and CDR2 ANQGSEA. This CDR3 spans 18 amino acids.

CDR3 sequence (DNA): TGTGCCAGCAGCTTAGCCAGGGAGTCTGATGGCTACACCTTC. Its translation is CASSLARESDGYTF. The chain has TRBV7-9 and TRBJ1-2; D may be TRBD1 (5 bases). V lost 0 bases, J lost 6 bases, and 11 bases lay in between. The CDR3 length is 14 residues. CDR1 SEHNR and CDR2 FQNEAQ come from the germline V gene (reference sequence).

The rearrangement uses TRBV4-1 and TRBJ2-5; perhaps TRBD1 as D (5 bases). The CDR3 consists of 15 residues. V lost 1 base and J lost 5, with 14 bases in between. Germline V gene sequence: CDR1 MGHRA, CDR2 YSYEKL. CDR3 DNA: TGCGCCAGCAGCCAAGGGGGCTGGTCTGGGGAGACCCAGTACTTC. It encodes CASSQGGWSGETQYF.